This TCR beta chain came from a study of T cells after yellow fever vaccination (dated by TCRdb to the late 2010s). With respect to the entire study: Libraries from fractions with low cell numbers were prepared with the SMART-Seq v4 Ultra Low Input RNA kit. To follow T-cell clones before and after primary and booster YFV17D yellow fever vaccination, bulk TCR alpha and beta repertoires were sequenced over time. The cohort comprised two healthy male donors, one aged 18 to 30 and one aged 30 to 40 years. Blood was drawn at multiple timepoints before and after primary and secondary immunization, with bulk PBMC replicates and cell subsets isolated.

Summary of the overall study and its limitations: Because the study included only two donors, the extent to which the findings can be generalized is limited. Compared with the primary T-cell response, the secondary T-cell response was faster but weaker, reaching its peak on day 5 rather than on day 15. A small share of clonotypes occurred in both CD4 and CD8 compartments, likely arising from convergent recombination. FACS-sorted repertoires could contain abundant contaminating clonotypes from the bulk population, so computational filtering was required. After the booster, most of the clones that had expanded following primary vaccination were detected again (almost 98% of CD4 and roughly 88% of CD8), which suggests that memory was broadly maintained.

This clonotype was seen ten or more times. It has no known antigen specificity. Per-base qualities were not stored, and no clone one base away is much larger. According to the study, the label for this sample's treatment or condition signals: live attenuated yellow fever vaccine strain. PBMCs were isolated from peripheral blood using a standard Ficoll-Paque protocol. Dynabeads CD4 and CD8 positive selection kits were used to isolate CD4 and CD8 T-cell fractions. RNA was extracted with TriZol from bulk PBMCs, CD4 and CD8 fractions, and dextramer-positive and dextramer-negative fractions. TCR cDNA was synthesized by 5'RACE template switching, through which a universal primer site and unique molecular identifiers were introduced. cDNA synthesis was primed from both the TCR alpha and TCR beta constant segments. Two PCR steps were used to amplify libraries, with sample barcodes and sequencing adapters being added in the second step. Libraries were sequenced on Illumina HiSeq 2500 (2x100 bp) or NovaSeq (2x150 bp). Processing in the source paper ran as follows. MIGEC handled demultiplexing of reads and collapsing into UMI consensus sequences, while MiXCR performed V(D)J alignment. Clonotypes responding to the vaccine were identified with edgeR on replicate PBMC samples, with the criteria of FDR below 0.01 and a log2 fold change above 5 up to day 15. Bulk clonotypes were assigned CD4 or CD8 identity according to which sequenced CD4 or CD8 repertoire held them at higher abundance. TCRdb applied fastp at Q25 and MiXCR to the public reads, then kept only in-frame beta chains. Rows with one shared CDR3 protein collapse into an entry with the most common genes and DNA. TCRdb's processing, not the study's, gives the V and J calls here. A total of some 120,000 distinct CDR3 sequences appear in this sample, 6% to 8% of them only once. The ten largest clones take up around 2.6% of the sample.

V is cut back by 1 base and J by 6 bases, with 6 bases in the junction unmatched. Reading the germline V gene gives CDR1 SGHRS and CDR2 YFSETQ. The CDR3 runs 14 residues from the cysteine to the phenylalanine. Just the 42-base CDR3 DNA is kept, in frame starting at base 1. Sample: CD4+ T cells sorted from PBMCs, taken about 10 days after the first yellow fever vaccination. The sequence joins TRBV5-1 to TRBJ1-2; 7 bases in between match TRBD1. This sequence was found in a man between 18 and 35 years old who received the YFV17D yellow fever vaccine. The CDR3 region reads CASSLTGDYNGYTF. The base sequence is TGCGCCAGCAGCTTGACAGGGGACTATAATGGCTACACCTTC.